The sequence of this TCR beta chain was determined in a study of cytomegalovirus exposure and HLA in healthy donors. The table lists this clone with a count of one. Germline V gene data show CDR1 as SGDLS and CDR2 as YYNGEE. The ends lost 0 bases at V and 7 bases at J; junction bases unmatched: 6. This CDR3 has 14 amino acids. This table comes from immunoSEQ multiplex PCR, and its TCRdb copy is limited to in-frame clones, with some not included. The sample yields under 200,000 clones, 75% to 90% seen once. The J gene is TRBJ2-7, the V gene TRBV9; 8 bases fit TRBD2. Sequences were obtained from PBMCs. The clonotype originates from a woman aged 18-29 years in good health and CMV-seronegative. The CDR3 DNA follows: TGTGCCAGCAGCGTAGAGAGCGGGAGAGGTGAGCAGTACTTC. Protein: CASSVESGRGEQYF.